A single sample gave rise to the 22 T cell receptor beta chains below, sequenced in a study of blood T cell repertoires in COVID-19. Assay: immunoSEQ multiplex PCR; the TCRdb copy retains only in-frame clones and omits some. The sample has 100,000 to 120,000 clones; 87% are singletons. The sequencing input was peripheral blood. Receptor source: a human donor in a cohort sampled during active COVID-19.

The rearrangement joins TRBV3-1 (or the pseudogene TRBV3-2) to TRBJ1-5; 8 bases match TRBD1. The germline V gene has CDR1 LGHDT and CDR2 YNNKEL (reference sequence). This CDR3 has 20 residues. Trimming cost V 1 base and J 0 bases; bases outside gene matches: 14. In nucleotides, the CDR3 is TGTGCCAGCAGCCAAGGGTTAGAGGGGACAGGACGCAATAGCAATCAGCCCCAGCATTTT. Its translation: CASSQGLEGTGRNSNQPQHF.

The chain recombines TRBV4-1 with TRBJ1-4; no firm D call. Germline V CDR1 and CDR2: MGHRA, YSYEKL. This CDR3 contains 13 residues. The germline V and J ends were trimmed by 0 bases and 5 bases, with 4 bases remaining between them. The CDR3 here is CASSQEQNEKLFF. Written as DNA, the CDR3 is TGCGCCAGCAGCCAAGAGCAGAATGAAAAACTGTTTTTT.

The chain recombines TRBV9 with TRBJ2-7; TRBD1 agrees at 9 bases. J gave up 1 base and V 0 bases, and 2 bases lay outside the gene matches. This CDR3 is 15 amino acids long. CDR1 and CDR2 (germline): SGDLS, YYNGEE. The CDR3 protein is CASSVGGQGSYEQYF. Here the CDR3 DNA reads TGTGCCAGCAGCGTAGGAGGACAGGGGTCCTACGAGCAGTACTTC.

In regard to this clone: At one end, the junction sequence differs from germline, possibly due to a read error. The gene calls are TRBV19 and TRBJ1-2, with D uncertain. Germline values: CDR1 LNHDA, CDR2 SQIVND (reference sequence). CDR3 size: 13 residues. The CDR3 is CASRTPSGRDIHF. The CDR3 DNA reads TGTGCCAGTAGGACCCCCAGCGGCCGGGATATCCACTTC.

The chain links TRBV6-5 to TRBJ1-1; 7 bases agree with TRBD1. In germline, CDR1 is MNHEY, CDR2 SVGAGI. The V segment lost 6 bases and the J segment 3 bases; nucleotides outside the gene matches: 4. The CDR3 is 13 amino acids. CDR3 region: CASRDRTDTEAFF. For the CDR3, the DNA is TGTGCCAGCAGGGACAGGACCGACACTGAAGCTTTCTTT.

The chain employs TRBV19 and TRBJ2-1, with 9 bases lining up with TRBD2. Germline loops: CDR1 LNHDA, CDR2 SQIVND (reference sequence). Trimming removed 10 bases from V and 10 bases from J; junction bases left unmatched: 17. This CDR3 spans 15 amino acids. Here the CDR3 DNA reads TGTGCCACCCACCGGGGGGGTAGCGGGAGTATGGAGCAGTTCTTC. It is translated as CATHRGGSGSMEQFF.

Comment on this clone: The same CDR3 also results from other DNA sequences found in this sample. CDR3 sequence reads: CASSSGQGYEQYF. The CDR3 DNA reads TGTGCCAGCAGTTCGGGACAGGGGTACGAGCAGTACTTC. This chain connects TRBV28 to TRBJ2-7; 10 nucleotides line up with TRBD1. CDR3 length equals 13 residues. Germline V gene lookup returns CDR1 MDHEN and CDR2 SYDVKM. V shed 4 bases and J 4 bases; nucleotides not matched to a gene: 1.

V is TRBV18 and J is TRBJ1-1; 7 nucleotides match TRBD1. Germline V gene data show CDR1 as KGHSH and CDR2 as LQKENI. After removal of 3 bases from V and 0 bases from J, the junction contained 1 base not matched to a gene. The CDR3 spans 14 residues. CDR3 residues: CASSPGTVNTEAFF. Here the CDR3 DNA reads TGTGCCAGCTCACCGGGGACAGTGAACACTGAAGCTTTCTTT.

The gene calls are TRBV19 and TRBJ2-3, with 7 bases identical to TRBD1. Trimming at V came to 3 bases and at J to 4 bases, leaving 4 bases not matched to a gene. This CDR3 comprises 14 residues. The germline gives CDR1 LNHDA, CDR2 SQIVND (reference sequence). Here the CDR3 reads CASSIRQGADTQYF. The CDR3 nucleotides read TGTGCCAGTAGTATCCGGCAGGGGGCAGATACGCAGTATTTT.

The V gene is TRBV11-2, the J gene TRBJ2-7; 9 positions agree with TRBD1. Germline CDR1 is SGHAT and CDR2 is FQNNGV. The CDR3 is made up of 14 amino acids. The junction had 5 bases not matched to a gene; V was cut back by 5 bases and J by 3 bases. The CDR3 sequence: CASSRTGDDYEQYF. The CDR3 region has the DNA TGTGCCAGCAGCAGGACAGGGGACGACTACGAGCAGTACTTC.

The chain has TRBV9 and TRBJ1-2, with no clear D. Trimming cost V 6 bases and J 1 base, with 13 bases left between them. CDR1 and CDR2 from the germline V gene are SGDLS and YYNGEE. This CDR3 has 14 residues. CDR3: CASTRDLNNYGYTF. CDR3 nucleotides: TGTGCCAGCACTCGAGATCTTAATAACTATGGCTACACCTTC.

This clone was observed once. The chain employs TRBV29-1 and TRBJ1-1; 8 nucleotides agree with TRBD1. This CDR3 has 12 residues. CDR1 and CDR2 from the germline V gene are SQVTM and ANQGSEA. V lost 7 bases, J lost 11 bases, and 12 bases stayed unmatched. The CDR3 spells CSAGPGGLAAFF. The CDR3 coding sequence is TGCAGCGCCGGGCCAGGGGGCTTGGCTGCTTTCTTT.

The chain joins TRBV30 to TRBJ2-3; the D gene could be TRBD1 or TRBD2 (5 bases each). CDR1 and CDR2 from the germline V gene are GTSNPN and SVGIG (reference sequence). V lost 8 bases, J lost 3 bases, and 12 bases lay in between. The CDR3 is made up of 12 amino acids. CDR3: CARGRGTDTQYF. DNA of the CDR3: TGTGCCCGGGGACGCGGGACAGATACGCAGTATTTT. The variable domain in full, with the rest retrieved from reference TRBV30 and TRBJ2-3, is SQTIHQWPATLVQPVGSPLSLECTVEGTSNPNLYWYRQAAGRGLQLLFYSVGIGQISSEVPQNLSASRPQDRQFILSSKKLLLSDSGFYLCARGRGTDTQYFGPGTRLTVL.

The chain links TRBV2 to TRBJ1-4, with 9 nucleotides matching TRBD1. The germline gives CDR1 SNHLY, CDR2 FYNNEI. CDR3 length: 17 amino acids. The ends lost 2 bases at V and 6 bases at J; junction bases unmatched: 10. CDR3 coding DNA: TGTGCCAGCAGTGAAATTGACAGGGGGAATGGGGATGAAAAACTGTTTTTT. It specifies CASSEIDRGNGDEKLFF.

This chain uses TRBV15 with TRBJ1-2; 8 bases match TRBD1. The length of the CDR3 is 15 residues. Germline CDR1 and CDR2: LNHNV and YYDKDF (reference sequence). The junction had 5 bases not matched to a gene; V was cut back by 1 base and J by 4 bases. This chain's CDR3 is CATSRGAGGAYGYTF. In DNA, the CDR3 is TGTGCCACCAGCAGAGGGGCAGGGGGCGCCTATGGCTACACCTTC.

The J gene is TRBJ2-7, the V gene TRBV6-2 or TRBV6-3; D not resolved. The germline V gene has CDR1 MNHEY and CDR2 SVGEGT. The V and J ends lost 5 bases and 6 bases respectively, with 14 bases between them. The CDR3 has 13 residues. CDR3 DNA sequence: TGTGCCAGCAGTCCCCGCTCCATCAGCGAGCAGTACTTC. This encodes CASSPRSISEQYF.

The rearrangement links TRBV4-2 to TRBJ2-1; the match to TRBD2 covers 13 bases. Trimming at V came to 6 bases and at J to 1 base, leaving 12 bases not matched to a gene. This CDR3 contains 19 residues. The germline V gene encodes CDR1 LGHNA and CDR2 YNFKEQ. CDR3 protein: CASRLSTSGRSGSYNEQFF. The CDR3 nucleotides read TGTGCCAGCAGATTATCGACTAGCGGGAGGTCGGGGTCCTACAATGAGCAGTTCTTC.

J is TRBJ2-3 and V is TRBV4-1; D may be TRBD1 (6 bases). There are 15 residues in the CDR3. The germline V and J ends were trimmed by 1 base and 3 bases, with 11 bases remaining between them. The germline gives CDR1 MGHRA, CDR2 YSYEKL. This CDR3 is CASSQGGGRTDTQYF. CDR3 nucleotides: TGCGCCAGCAGCCAAGGAGGGGGACGGACAGATACGCAGTATTTT.

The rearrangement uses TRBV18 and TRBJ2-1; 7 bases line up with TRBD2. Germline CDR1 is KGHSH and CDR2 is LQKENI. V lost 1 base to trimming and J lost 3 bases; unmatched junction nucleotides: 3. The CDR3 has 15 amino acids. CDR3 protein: CASSPLSGVYNEQFF. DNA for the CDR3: TGTGCCAGCTCACCACTCAGCGGGGTCTACAATGAGCAGTTCTTC.

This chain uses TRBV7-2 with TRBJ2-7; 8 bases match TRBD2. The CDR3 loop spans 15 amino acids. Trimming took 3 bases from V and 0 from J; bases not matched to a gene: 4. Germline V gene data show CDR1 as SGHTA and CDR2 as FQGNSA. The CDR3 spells CASSFTSGLSYEQYF. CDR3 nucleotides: TGTGCCAGCAGCTTCACTAGCGGTCTCTCCTACGAGCAGTACTTC. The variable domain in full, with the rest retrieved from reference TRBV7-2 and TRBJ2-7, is GAGVSQSPSNKVTEKGKDVELRCDPISGHTALYWYRQSLGQGLEFLIYFQGNSAPDKSGLPSDRFSAERTGGSVSTLTIQRTQQEDSAVYLCASSFTSGLSYEQYFGPGTRLTVT.

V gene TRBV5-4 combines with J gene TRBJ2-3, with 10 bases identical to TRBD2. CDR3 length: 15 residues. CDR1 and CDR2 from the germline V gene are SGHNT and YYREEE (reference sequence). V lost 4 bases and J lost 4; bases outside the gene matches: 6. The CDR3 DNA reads TGTGCCAGCAGCCTGAGCGGGAGGGGGTCAGATACGCAGTATTTT. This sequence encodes CASSLSGRGSDTQYF.

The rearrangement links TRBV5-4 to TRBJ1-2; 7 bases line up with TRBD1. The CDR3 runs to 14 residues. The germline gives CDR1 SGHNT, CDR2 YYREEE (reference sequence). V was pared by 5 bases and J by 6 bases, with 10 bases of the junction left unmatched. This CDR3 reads CASSTEQGIHGYTF. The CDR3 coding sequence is TGTGCCAGCAGTACGGAACAGGGGATCCATGGCTACACCTTC.